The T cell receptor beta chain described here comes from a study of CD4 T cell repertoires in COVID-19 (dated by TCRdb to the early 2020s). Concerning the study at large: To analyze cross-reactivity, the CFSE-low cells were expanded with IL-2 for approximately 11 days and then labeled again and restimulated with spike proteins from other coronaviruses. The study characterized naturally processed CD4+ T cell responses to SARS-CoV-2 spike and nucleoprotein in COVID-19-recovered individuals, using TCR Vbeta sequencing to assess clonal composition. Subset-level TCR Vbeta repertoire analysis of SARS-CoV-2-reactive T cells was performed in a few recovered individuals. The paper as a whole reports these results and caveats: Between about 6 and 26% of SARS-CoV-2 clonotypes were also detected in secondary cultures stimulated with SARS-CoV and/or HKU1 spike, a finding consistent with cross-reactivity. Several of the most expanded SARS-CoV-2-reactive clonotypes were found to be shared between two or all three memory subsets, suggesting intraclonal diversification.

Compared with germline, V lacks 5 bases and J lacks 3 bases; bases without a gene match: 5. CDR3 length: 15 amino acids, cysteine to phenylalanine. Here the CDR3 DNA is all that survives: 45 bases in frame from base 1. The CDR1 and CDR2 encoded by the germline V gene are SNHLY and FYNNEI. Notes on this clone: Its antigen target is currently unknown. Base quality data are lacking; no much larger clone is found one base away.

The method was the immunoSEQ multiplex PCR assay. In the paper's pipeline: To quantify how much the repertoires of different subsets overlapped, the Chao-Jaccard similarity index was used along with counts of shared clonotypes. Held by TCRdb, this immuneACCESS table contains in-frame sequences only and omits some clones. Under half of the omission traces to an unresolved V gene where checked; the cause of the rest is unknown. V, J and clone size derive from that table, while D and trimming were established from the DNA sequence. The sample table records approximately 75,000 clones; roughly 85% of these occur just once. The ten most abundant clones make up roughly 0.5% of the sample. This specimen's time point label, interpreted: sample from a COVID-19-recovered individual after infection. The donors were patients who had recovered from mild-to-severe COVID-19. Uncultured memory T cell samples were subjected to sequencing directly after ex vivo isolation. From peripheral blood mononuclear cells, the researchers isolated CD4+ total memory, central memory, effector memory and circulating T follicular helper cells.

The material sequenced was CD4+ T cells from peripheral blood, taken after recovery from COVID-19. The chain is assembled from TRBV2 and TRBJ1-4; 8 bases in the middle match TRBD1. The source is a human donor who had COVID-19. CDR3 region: CASSPRTGPNEKLFF. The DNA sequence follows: TGTGCCAGCAGTCCCCGGACAGGGCCTAATGAAAAACTGTTTTTT.